This T cell receptor beta chain was captured in a study of CD8+ T cells in alopecia areata. Study details: Oral tofacitinib (5 to 10 mg twice daily) was administered to treated patients.

Reverse transcribed after extraction, RNA yielded cDNA as the sequencing template. Sequencing was performed with immunoSEQ multiplex PCR; in TCRdb, only in-frame clones are kept and a portion is missing. This table holds around 7,800 clones, less than 75% found once. Both peripheral blood and punch biopsies of lesional scalp skin were obtained from patients who had alopecia areata. The source was skin, collected at week 0. The sequence was obtained from a human donor with alopecia areata.

The CDR3 DNA reads as TGTGCCAGCAAAGGAACAGGGGGCCGTATGAACACTGAAGCTTTCTTT. Protein product: CASKGTGGRMNTEAFF. The genes are TRBV2 and TRBJ1-1, with TRBD1 matching 9 bases. The CDR3 runs 16 residues. Germline V gives CDR1 SNHLY, CDR2 FYNNEI. The trim removed 7 bases at V and 0 bases at J, leaving 9 bases unmatched.